Below, 23 T cell receptor beta chains from the same sample are listed, as sequenced in a study of cytomegalovirus exposure and HLA in healthy donors. PCR primers comprised 60 Vbeta and 13 Jbeta primers. The assay was immunoSEQ multiplex PCR, and TCRdb's table has in-frame clones only and misses some. The table lists under 150,000 clones, about four fifths of them singletons. Sequenced material: PBMCs. These receptor sequences come from a male donor in good health and CMV-seronegative.

This sequence joins TRBV9 and TRBJ2-5, with D possibly being TRBD2 (5 bases). V lost 2 bases to trimming and J lost 0 bases, with 8 bases between them. Germline V gene sequence: CDR1 SGDLS, CDR2 YYNGEE. There are 14 residues in the CDR3. The CDR3 spells CASSVRGYQETQYF. CDR3 DNA: TGTGCCAGCAGCGTGAGAGGGTACCAAGAGACCCAGTACTTC.

V gene TRBV4-3 combines with J gene TRBJ2-7, with D perhaps TRBD1 (5 bases). Germline values: CDR1 LGHNA, CDR2 YSLEER. The V end was cut by 1 base, the J end by 5 bases, with 12 bases between. The CDR3 has 14 amino acids. CDR3 region: CASSQGGFRNEQYF. DNA of the CDR3: TGCGCCAGCAGCCAAGGGGGCTTTAGGAACGAGCAGTACTTC.

The CDR3 DNA sequence: TGTGCCAGCAGCGGGGACTCCTTAACCTACGAGCAGTACTTC. Protein: CASSGDSLTYEQYF. The V and J genes are TRBV5-4 and TRBJ2-5; D may be TRBD2 (6 bases). The closer fit of TRBJ2-7 to the DNA end suggests the J call may be wrong. Looked up from germline, CDR1 is SGHNT and CDR2 is YYREEE (reference sequence). The CDR3 sequence is 14 residues long.

This clone is labeled medium-sized (0.01 to 0.1%). V and J are TRBV4-1 and TRBJ2-7; no firm D call. There are 14 residues in the CDR3. Germline V gives CDR1 MGHRA, CDR2 YSYEKL. Trimming removed 2 bases from V and 2 bases from J, with 10 bases in between. The CDR3 DNA sequence: TGCGCCAGCAGCCAAACACCTACTACCTACGAGCAGTACTTC. This encodes CASSQTPTTYEQYF.

The chain joins TRBV6-6 to TRBJ2-1; D is possibly TRBD2 (6 bases). The CDR3 has 16 residues. CDR1 and CDR2 (germline): MNHNY, SVGAGI (reference sequence). V lost 4 bases to trimming and J lost 2 bases, with 15 bases between them. CDR3 loop: CASSLLGDWAYNEQFF. For the CDR3, the DNA is TGTGCCAGCAGTTTGCTCGGGGACTGGGCCTACAATGAGCAGTTCTTC.

This rearrangement joins TRBV7-3 to TRBJ2-5, with 8 bases matching TRBD2. Per germline, CDR1 SGHTA and CDR2 FQGTGA. Trimming removed 5 bases from V and 5 bases from J; junction bases left unmatched: 13. The CDR3 runs to 16 residues. In nucleotides, the CDR3 is TGTGCCAGCAGCCAGAACGGGGGGGGCTCGGGGGAGACCCAGTACTTC. It is translated as CASSQNGGGSGETQYF.

The rearrangement joins TRBV15 to TRBJ2-7; D is unresolved. The CDR3 runs 12 residues. The ends were cut back, 4 bases at V and 3 bases at J, with 7 bases in the middle. Per germline, CDR1 LNHNV and CDR2 YYDKDF (reference sequence). This CDR3 is CATSTPGYEQYF. Here the CDR3 DNA reads TGTGCCACCAGCACTCCAGGCTACGAGCAGTACTTC.

The gene calls are TRBV27 and TRBJ2-7, with 9 bases lining up with TRBD1. Losses at the gene ends were 8 bases for V and 3 bases for J; bases not matched to a gene: 8. Germline-derived CDR1 and CDR2 are MNHEY and SMNVEV (reference sequence). The CDR3 loop spans 14 amino acids. The CDR3 nucleotides are TGTGCCAGCTCCGGGACAGGGCTGGGCTACGAGCAGTACTTC. It encodes CASSGTGLGYEQYF.

CDR3 protein: CASSLDRGRLGNTEAFF. The CDR3 region has the DNA TGCGCCAGCAGCCTGGACAGGGGAAGATTGGGGAACACTGAAGCTTTCTTT. The V gene is TRBV5-1, the J gene TRBJ1-1; 9 bases fit TRBD1. Germline V lookup: CDR1 SGHRS, CDR2 YFSETQ. CDR3 length: 17 residues. Trimming cost V 4 bases and J 1 base; bases outside gene matches: 11.

The chain combines TRBV18 with TRBJ2-7; D is unresolved. The V gene lost 0 bases and the J gene lost 1 base, with 4 bases spanning the gap. The CDR3 loop spans 13 amino acids. Germline CDR1 reads KGHSH; CDR2 reads LQKENI. The CDR3 here is CASSPPRSYEQYF. As DNA, the CDR3 is TGTGCCAGCTCACCACCCCGGTCCTACGAGCAGTACTTC.

This chain connects TRBV4-2 to TRBJ2-4; 7 bases line up with TRBD2. The V gene's germline CDR1 is LGHNA and CDR2 YNFKEQ. The CDR3 contains 17 residues. V was clipped by 1 base and J by 9 bases; unmatched bases: 15. CDR3 amino acids: CASSQAGEGPQNGIQYF. The CDR3, as DNA: TGTGCCAGCAGCCAAGCGGGGGAGGGCCCCCAAAACGGCATTCAGTACTTC.

The rearrangement links TRBV5-5 to TRBJ2-3, with a weak D call TRBD1 (5 bases). From germline, CDR1 is SGHKS and CDR2 YYEKEE (reference sequence). Trimming removed 7 bases from V and 0 bases from J, with 18 bases in between. The CDR3 spans 16 residues. The CDR3 spells CASSFVLGASTDTQYF. The CDR3 DNA follows: TGTGCCAGCTCTTTTGTTTTAGGGGCTAGCACAGATACGCAGTATTTT.

This clone showed up just once. DNA of the CDR3: TGTGCCAGCAGCTTAGAGGGGGGGCGGAATCAGCCCCAGCATTTT. This codes for CASSLEGGRNQPQHF. This chain joins TRBV7-8 and TRBJ1-5, with D perhaps matching TRBD1 (6 bases). The V and J ends lost 1 base and 4 bases respectively, with 11 bases between them. CDR1 and CDR2 (germline): SGHVS, FQNEAQ. This CDR3 comprises 15 residues.

This sequence joins TRBV2 and TRBJ1-5, with 7 bases that match TRBD1. This CDR3 has 15 residues. The germline CDR1 and CDR2 sequences are SNHLY and FYNNEI. V lost 6 bases and J lost 6; bases outside the gene matches: 11. The CDR3 region is CASRATGEIGQPQHF. The CDR3 coding sequence is TGTGCCAGCAGAGCAACAGGGGAAATCGGTCAGCCCCAGCATTTT.

This clone was detected a few times. The chain recombines TRBV7-6 with TRBJ1-1, with 7 bases that match TRBD1. CDR3 length: 13 amino acids. The germline gives CDR1 SGHVS, CDR2 FNYEAQ. With 4 bases clipped from V and 3 bases from J, the junction kept 2 bases outside the gene matches. CDR3 protein: CASSSQGYTEAFF. The CDR3 DNA sequence: TGTGCCAGCAGCTCACAGGGGTACACTGAAGCTTTCTTT.

The chain links TRBV2 to TRBJ2-1; 9 bases are a match to TRBD2. V dropped 1 base and J dropped 7; count of bases not matched to a gene: 11. This CDR3 has 17 amino acids. Per germline, CDR1 SNHLY and CDR2 FYNNEI. This CDR3 reads CASSEEVAGVWRNEQFF. The CDR3 DNA reads TGTGCCAGCAGTGAAGAGGTAGCGGGAGTATGGAGGAATGAGCAGTTCTTC. The whole variable domain, filled in from reference TRBV2 and TRBJ2-1, reads EPEVTQTPSHQVTQMGQEVILRCVPISNHLYFYWYRQILGQKVEFLVSFYNNEISEKSEIFDDQFSVERPDGSNFTLKIRSTKLEDSAMYFCASSEEVAGVWRNEQFFGPGTRLTVL.

J is TRBJ2-1 and V is TRBV13, with 11 positions matching TRBD2. The CDR3 covers 20 residues. CDR1 is PRHDT and CDR2 is FYEKMQ in the germline V gene (reference sequence). After removal of 8 bases from V and 2 bases from J, the junction contained 20 bases not matched to a gene. CDR3: CASQARAALAGGITYNEQFF. The CDR3 nucleotides read TGTGCCAGCCAGGCCAGGGCTGCCCTAGCGGGAGGCATTACCTACAATGAGCAGTTCTTC.

The V call is TRBV7-3, the J call TRBJ2-2, with 12 bases lining up with TRBD2. Trimming at V came to 2 bases and at J to 0 bases, leaving 7 bases not matched to a gene. The length of the CDR3 is 19 residues. CDR1 SGHTA and CDR2 FQGTGA come from the germline V gene. The CDR3 sequence: CASSLRGGTSGSNTGELFF. The CDR3 nucleotides are TGTGCCAGCAGCTTACGCGGCGGGACTAGCGGGTCGAACACCGGGGAGCTGTTTTTT.

As to this clone: A junction end diverges from the germline sequence, so it may reflect a read error. The chain joins TRBV6-5 to TRBJ1-4; D call uncertain. CDR1 and CDR2 from the germline V gene are MNHEY and SVGAGI. The CDR3 spans 13 residues. The CDR3, as DNA: TGTGCCAGCAGAACAACAACAAATGAAAAACTGTTTTTT. Its protein is CASRTTTNEKLFF.

The rearrangement links TRBV6-6 to TRBJ2-7; 7 bases line up with TRBD2. V lost 9 bases, J lost 2 bases, and 10 bases stayed unmatched. Germline lookup yields CDR1 MNHNY and CDR2 SVGAGI (reference sequence). The CDR3 consists of 14 residues. CDR3 nucleotides: TGTGCCAGTTCCCGGCTAGCGGATGCCTACGAGCAGTACTTC. It codes for CASSRLADAYEQYF.

The chain combines TRBV4-1 with TRBJ2-5; the D gene is possibly TRBD2 (6 bases). In germline, CDR1 is MGHRA, CDR2 YSYEKL. This CDR3 has 15 residues. V was shortened by 1 base and J by 4 bases, with 13 bases between the two germline ends. This chain's CDR3 is CASSQVGTSRETQYF. In DNA form, the CDR3 reads TGCGCCAGCAGCCAAGTCGGAACTAGCCGAGAGACCCAGTACTTC.

The chain couples TRBV7-6 to TRBJ2-7; 7 positions match TRBD2. Germline assignment: CDR1 SGHVS and CDR2 FNYEAQ. The CDR3 has 13 amino acids. J gave up 6 bases and V 2 bases, and 4 bases lay outside the gene matches. The DNA of the CDR3 is TGTGCCAGCAGCTTATTGTCTAGCGGCGAGCAGTACTTC. Protein product: CASSLLSSGEQYF.

The J gene is TRBJ1-1, the V gene TRBV27; 7 bases agree with TRBD1. This CDR3 has 13 amino acids. The germline V gene encodes CDR1 MNHEY and CDR2 SMNVEV (reference sequence). V dropped 5 bases and J dropped 5; count of bases not matched to a gene: 5. CDR3: CASSRTGFTEAFF. CDR3 nucleotide sequence: TGTGCCAGCAGTCGGACAGGTTTTACTGAAGCTTTCTTT.